Reported below is one T cell receptor beta chain. A read error may account for a junction end that differs from germline. Other DNA sequences in the same sample also yield this CDR3. Two negative PCRs, clearance, or symptom resolution had been documented for recovered Cohort 3 donors. Sequencing was performed with immunoSEQ multiplex PCR; in TCRdb, only in-frame clones are kept and a portion is missing. Among 280,000 or so clones listed, 80% to 90% were seen once. In germline, CDR1 is SGHTA, CDR2 FQGNSA. The CDR3 is made up of 13 amino acids. The data stem from a study of blood T cell repertoires in COVID-19. At the level of the study: T cells, B-cell-depleted T cells, or PBMCs supplied cDNA or gDNA.

This rearrangement joins TRBV7-2 to TRBJ1-5; D gene unclear. This TCR derives from a man younger than 40 who had recovered from COVID-19. Sequencing input: PBMCs or T cells enriched from blood (not recorded which). The DNA for the CDR3 is TGTGCCAGCAGCTTACGAGGCAACCAGCCCCAGCATTTT. Protein: CASSLRGNQPQHF.